The entry that follows covers one T cell receptor (beta chain) sequence. The data derive from a study of blood T cell repertoires in COVID-19. For the study at large: Specimens from acute and convalescent COVID-19 originated in the United States, Italy and Spain.

The assay was immunoSEQ multiplex PCR, and TCRdb's table has in-frame clones only and misses some. The profile shows roughly 250,000 clones, around 89% of them singletons. Germline V gives CDR1 MDHEN, CDR2 SYDVKM. The CDR3 extends over 12 amino acids. Trimming removed 7 bases at V and 0 bases at J, with 6 bases between. The chain is built from TRBV28 and TRBJ1-1; D uncertain. The TCR originated in a man aged 25-45 years with acute or convalescent COVID-19. The sample taken for sequencing was peripheral blood. The CDR3 DNA reads TGTGCCAGCACCAGCGTGAACACTGAAGCTTTCTTT. Its translation: CASTSVNTEAFF.